Following are 25 T cell receptor beta chains from one sample sequenced in a study of blood T cell repertoires in COVID-19. Libraries were prepared by immunoSEQ multiplex PCR; TCRdb keeps only in-frame clonotypes and omits some of them. Of 400,000 to 500,000 clones listed, nearly 90% are singletons. The sample comprised PBMCs or T cells enriched from blood (not recorded which). The receptors were gathered from a woman aged 18-29 years who had been exposed to COVID-19.

The chain uses TRBV6-5 and TRBJ2-7; D is possibly TRBD1 (5 bases). Trimming left V 6 bases short and J 0 bases short, with 9 bases between. The CDR3 spans 13 residues. Looked up from germline, CDR1 is MNHEY and CDR2 is SVGAGI. The CDR3 region is CASSPQASYEQYF. The CDR3 DNA is TGTGCCAGCAGCCCACAGGCCTCCTACGAGCAGTACTTC.

The chain is built from TRBV10-3 and TRBJ2-7, with a tentative D call TRBD2 (6 bases). V was clipped by 3 bases and J by 6 bases, with 15 bases between them. The germline gives CDR1 ENHRY, CDR2 SYGVKD. The CDR3 loop spans 14 amino acids. The CDR3 here is CAISDSGGSGEQYF. The DNA for the CDR3 is TGTGCCATCAGTGATTCCGGGGGTAGCGGCGAGCAGTACTTC.

The chain is built from TRBV6-5 and TRBJ1-1, with 11 bases that match TRBD1. The CDR3 has 14 amino acids. Trimming removed 4 bases from V and 10 bases from J; junction bases left unmatched: 8. The V gene's germline CDR1 is MNHEY and CDR2 SVGAGI. CDR3 loop: CASSSGTGGGAAFF. CDR3 nucleotide sequence: TGTGCCAGCAGTTCCGGGACAGGGGGTGGTGCAGCTTTCTTT.

The chain couples TRBV28 to TRBJ2-2, with 11 bases that match TRBD2. The CDR3 contains 16 residues. Germline V CDR1 and CDR2: MDHEN, SYDVKM. The trim removed 6 bases at V and 7 bases at J, leaving 10 bases unmatched. CDR3 coding DNA: TGTGCCAGCAGCCGAAACATAGCGGGGGGGATCGGGGAGCTGTTTTTT. Protein: CASSRNIAGGIGELFF. Full variable domain (rest looked up from reference TRBV28 and TRBJ2-2): DVKVTQSSRYLVKRTGEKVFLECVQDMDHENMFWYRQDPGLGLRLIYFSYDVKMKEKGDIPEGYSVSREKKERFSLILESASTNQTSMYLCASSRNIAGGIGELFFGEGSRLTVL.

In its sample, this clone ranks as medium-sized (0.01 to 0.1%). The gene calls are TRBV11-1 and TRBJ2-7; tentatively, D is TRBD2 (7 bases). From germline, CDR1 is SGHAT and CDR2 FQDESV (reference sequence). V lost 1 base, J lost 4 bases, and 11 bases lay in between. The CDR3 length is 14 residues. As DNA, the CDR3 is TGTGCCAGCAGCTTAGGGGCGGGGGCGTACGAGCAGTACTTC. Translating gives CASSLGAGAYEQYF.

For this clone: Other DNA sequences of this sample code for an identical CDR3. This chain uses TRBV2 with TRBJ1-5, with no clear D. Trimming took off 7 bases at V and 1 base at J, with 8 bases between the two ends. This CDR3 spans 13 amino acids. Germline V gene sequence: CDR1 SNHLY, CDR2 FYNNEI. The DNA of the CDR3 is TGTGCCAGCAAGTATCAGAGCAATCAGCCCCAGCATTTT. Amino acid sequence: CASKYQSNQPQHF.

The table lists this clone with a few counts. This chain links TRBV10-3 with TRBJ2-5; D is possibly TRBD2 (6 bases). Germline assignment: CDR1 ENHRY and CDR2 SYGVKD. CDR3 length equals 13 residues. The V end was cut by 10 bases, the J end by 4 bases, with 16 bases between. The CDR3: CATAPGEAETQYF. CDR3 nucleotides: TGTGCCACTGCCCCGGGGGAGGCAGAGACCCAGTACTTC.

This rearrangement joins TRBV4-1 to TRBJ2-7, with D possibly TRBD1 on 6 matching bases. This CDR3 contains 15 residues. The V gene lost 2 bases and the J gene lost 6 bases, with 17 bases spanning the gap. Germline lookup yields CDR1 MGHRA and CDR2 YSYEKL. The CDR3 nucleotides are TGCGCCAGCAGCCAACCCCGACAGGACTCGCGCGAGCAGTACTTC. Translation gives CASSQPRQDSREQYF.

This chain uses TRBV5-4 with TRBJ2-3, with TRBD2 identical over 7 bases. CDR3 size: 13 residues. Germline CDR1 is SGHNT and CDR2 is YYREEE (reference sequence). The CDR3 DNA reads TGTGGCGTAGCGAGCGGGAATAGAGATACGCAGTATTTT. This codes for CGVASGNRDTQYF. Based on the CDR3 plus reference TRBV5-4 and TRBJ2-3, the full variable domain is ETGVTQSPTHLIKTRGQQVTLRCSSQSGHNTVSWYQQALGQGPQFIFQYYREEENGRGNFPPRFSGLQFPNYSSELNVNALELDDSALYLCGVASGNRDTQYFGPGTRLTVL.

The genes are TRBV5-6 and TRBJ2-4, with D maybe TRBD1 (5 bases). CDR1 and CDR2 (germline): SGHDT, YYEEEE. This CDR3 spans 17 amino acids. V was trimmed by 2 bases and J by 0 bases, leaving 15 bases between them. The CDR3 coding sequence is TGTGCCAGCAGCTTCAGGCAGGGTTCTCTAGCCAAAAACATTCAGTACTTC. It is translated as CASSFRQGSLAKNIQYF.

The CDR3 nucleotides are TGTGCCAGTAGTGAGTTATTCTCGGACAGGGATCAGCCCCAGCATTTT. Its translation: CASSELFSDRDQPQHF. This chain joins TRBV19 and TRBJ1-5, with TRBD1 matching over 8 bases. Losses at the gene ends were 5 bases for V and 5 bases for J; bases not matched to a gene: 11. Looked up from germline, CDR1 is LNHDA and CDR2 is SQIVND (reference sequence). The CDR3 sequence is 16 residues long.

This chain joins TRBV18 and TRBJ1-1; TRBD1 matches 7 bases. With 1 base clipped from V and 1 base from J, the junction kept 3 bases outside the gene matches. The germline CDR1 and CDR2 sequences are KGHSH and LQKENI. The CDR3 runs 15 residues. In DNA form, the CDR3 reads TGTGCCAGCTCACCACAGGGGGCGCGGAACACTGAAGCTTTCTTT. Translation gives CASSPQGARNTEAFF.

This chain connects TRBV18 to TRBJ1-1; D possibly corresponds to TRBD1 (5 bases). This CDR3 has 13 amino acids. Trimming pared 4 bases from V and 5 bases from J, leaving 11 bases between. CDR1 is KGHSH, CDR2 LQKENI, per germline. This CDR3 reads CASSRGAWTEAFF. The CDR3 DNA follows: TGTGCCAGCTCACGCGGGGCTTGGACTGAAGCTTTCTTT.

The chain is built from TRBV14 and TRBJ2-7; TRBD2 agrees at 14 bases. J lost 1 base, V lost 1 base, and 0 bases had no gene match. This CDR3 contains 16 residues. Germline V gene sequence: CDR1 SGHDN, CDR2 FVKESK. CDR3 loop: CASSQGTSGRSYEQYF. CDR3 DNA sequence: TGTGCCAGCAGCCAAGGGACTAGCGGGAGGTCCTACGAGCAGTACTTC. The variable domain in full, completed from reference TRBV14 and TRBJ2-7, reads EAGVTQFPSHSVIEKGQTVTLRCDPISGHDNLYWYRRVMGKEIKFLLHFVKESKQDESGMPNNRFLAERTGGTYSTLKVQPAELEDSGVYFCASSQGTSGRSYEQYFGPGTRLTVT.

V and J are TRBV9 and TRBJ2-1, with a tentative D call TRBD1 (6 bases). The germline V gene encodes CDR1 SGDLS and CDR2 YYNGEE. With 3 bases removed from V and 0 bases from J, the gap between germline ends came to 13 bases. The CDR3 consists of 16 residues. The CDR3 bases are TGTGCCAGCAGCGCCTTCTTGGGGGCCTCCTACAATGAGCAGTTCTTC. Amino acid sequence: CASSAFLGASYNEQFF. Looking up the rest from reference TRBV9 and TRBJ2-1 gives the full variable domain: DSGVTQTPKHLITATGQRVTLRCSPRSGDLSVYWYQQSLDQGLQFLIQYYNGEERAKGNILERFSAQQFPDLHSELNLSSLELGDSALYFCASSAFLGASYNEQFFGPGTRLTVL.

The chain employs TRBV7-2 and TRBJ1-6; D may be TRBD1 (5 bases). This CDR3 comprises 14 residues. Germline CDR1 SGHTA, CDR2 FQGNSA. The ends were cut back, 4 bases at V and 9 bases at J, with 13 bases in the middle. Here the CDR3 reads CASSWDSTGSPLHF. For the CDR3, the DNA is TGTGCCAGCAGCTGGGACTCTACGGGTTCACCCCTCCACTTT.

This chain links TRBV5-4 with TRBJ1-4; 8 bases line up with TRBD1. From germline, CDR1 is SGHNT and CDR2 YYREEE (reference sequence). Germline trimming cut 4 bases from V and 7 bases from J; bases unmatched to any gene: 9. The CDR3 extends over 15 amino acids. For the CDR3, the DNA is TGTGCCAGCAGCATTCCCGGGACAGGAACTGAAAAACTGTTTTTT. This codes for CASSIPGTGTEKLFF.

This clone showed up just once. The CDR3 region is CASSLDGTLKNEQFF. CDR3 nucleotide sequence: TGTGCCAGCAGTTTAGACGGGACACTAAAGAATGAGCAGTTCTTC. The rearrangement joins TRBV28 to TRBJ2-1; D may be TRBD1 (6 bases). CDR3 size: 15 residues. V lost 2 bases, J lost 7 bases, and 15 bases lay in between. Per the germline V gene, CDR1 is MDHEN and CDR2 is SYDVKM.

The DNA for the CDR3 is TGTGCCAGCTCGCAGACAGGGGGAGGCTCTTACAATGAGCAGTTCTTC. This gives the protein CASSQTGGGSYNEQFF. The V gene is TRBV18, the J gene TRBJ2-1; 9 nucleotides match TRBD1. The CDR3 is made up of 16 amino acids. Germline values: CDR1 KGHSH, CDR2 LQKENI. V shed 6 bases and J 4 bases; nucleotides not matched to a gene: 10. Together with reference TRBV18 and TRBJ2-1, the CDR3 gives the full variable domain: NAGVMQNPRHLVRRRGQEARLRCSPMKGHSHVYWYRQLPEEGLKFMVYLQKENIIDESGMPKERFSAEFPKEGPSILRIQQVVRGDSAAYFCASSQTGGGSYNEQFFGPGTRLTVL.

A remark on this clone: The same CDR3 can be traced to other DNA sequences in this sample. V and J are TRBV7-2 and TRBJ2-7, with D perhaps TRBD1 (6 bases). Trimming left V 2 bases short and J 2 bases short, with 13 bases between. The CDR3 has 15 residues. Germline CDR1 reads SGHTA; CDR2 reads FQGNSA. Here the CDR3 reads CASSLIGDMAYEQYF. CDR3 in DNA: TGTGCCAGCAGCTTAATAGGGGACATGGCCTACGAGCAGTACTTC.

The chain links TRBV7-2 to TRBJ2-5; 10 bases line up with TRBD2. The germline V gene encodes CDR1 SGHTA and CDR2 FQGNSA. The CDR3 consists of 16 residues. J was trimmed by 4 bases and V by 0 bases; bases with no gene match: 5. In DNA form, the CDR3 reads TGTGCCAGCAGCTTAGCGGGGGGGACTAGCGTAGAGACCCAGTACTTC. Amino acid sequence: CASSLAGGTSVETQYF. Based on the CDR3 plus reference TRBV7-2 and TRBJ2-5, the full variable domain is GAGVSQSPSNKVTEKGKDVELRCDPISGHTALYWYRQSLGQGLEFLIYFQGNSAPDKSGLPSDRFSAERTGGSVSTLTIQRTQQEDSAVYLCASSLAGGTSVETQYFGPGTRLLVL.

The chain has TRBV4-2 and TRBJ2-1, with 10 positions matching TRBD2. The CDR3 loop spans 16 amino acids. V lost 1 base and J lost 6; bases outside the gene matches: 6. Germline V gene sequence: CDR1 LGHNA, CDR2 YNFKEQ. This chain's CDR3 is CASSQGSLAGVNEQFF. In nucleotides, the CDR3 is TGTGCCAGCAGCCAAGGGTCCCTAGCGGGAGTCAATGAGCAGTTCTTC.

V is TRBV7-2 and J is TRBJ1-2; 8 positions match TRBD1. Trimming at V came to 4 bases and at J to 1 base, leaving 14 bases not matched to a gene. Germline V gene data show CDR1 as SGHTA and CDR2 as FQGNSA. This CDR3 has 18 amino acids. The CDR3 sequence: CASSSRTGKPQGNYGYTF. The CDR3 DNA reads as TGTGCCAGCAGCTCTAGGACAGGGAAGCCGCAGGGTAACTATGGCTACACCTTC.

The rearrangement links TRBV28 to TRBJ1-2, with 7 positions matching TRBD1. The CDR3 has 15 residues. From germline, CDR1 is MDHEN and CDR2 SYDVKM. V shed 3 bases and J 2 bases; nucleotides not matched to a gene: 6. CDR3: CASSFGDRVNYGYTF. The CDR3 nucleotides are TGTGCCAGCAGTTTCGGCGACAGGGTGAACTATGGCTACACCTTC.

The chain combines TRBV4-1 with TRBJ1-2; D is perhaps TRBD1 (6 bases). CDR3 length: 14 residues. The V end was cut by 1 base, the J end by 7 bases, with 13 bases between. Germline-derived CDR1 and CDR2 are MGHRA and YSYEKL. The CDR3 sequence is CASSQGGGGSGYTF. The CDR3 DNA reads as TGCGCCAGCAGCCAAGGTGGGGGCGGGTCTGGCTACACCTTC.